The rows below give T cell receptor beta chains drawn from one sample of a study of cytomegalovirus exposure and HLA in healthy donors. The table came from immunoSEQ multiplex PCR; TCRdb's copy has only in-frame clones and leaves some out. The sample totals under 200,000 clones. The sample comprised PBMCs. The receptors shown here come from a man younger than 40 in good health and CMV-seronegative. The CDR3 runs from the conserved cysteine through the conserved F or W. The order of the fields is J gene, V gene, D gene, CDR3 DNA, CDR3 protein. A D gene is named only where the DNA matches it firmly.

j_gene: TRBJ2-2
v_gene: TRBV19
d_gene: TRBD1
CDR3nt: TGTGCCAGTACGCTTTGGGCTACCGGGACAGGTAAAACCGGGGAGCTGTTTTTT
CDR3aa: CASTLWATGTGKTGELFF

j_gene: TRBJ2-2
v_gene: TRBV19
d_gene: TRBD2
CDR3nt: TGTGCCAGTAGTAGAGGACTAGCGGGGGGTAACGGGGAGCTGTTTTTT
CDR3aa: CASSRGLAGGNGELFF

j_gene: TRBJ2-7
v_gene: TRBV4-3
d_gene: -
CDR3nt: TGCGCCAGCAGCCAAGGCAGCCCCGGGACACAATACGAGCAGTACTTC
CDR3aa: CASSQGSPGTQYEQYF

j_gene: TRBJ1-2
v_gene: TRBV27
d_gene: -
CDR3nt: TGTGCCAGCAGTTTAGGGGGGGCGCTGCACGGCTACACCTTC
CDR3aa: CASSLGGALHGYTF

j_gene: TRBJ2-7
v_gene: TRBV7-7
d_gene: TRBD2
CDR3nt: TGTGCCAGCAGCCCAGCGGCTAGCGGGAGTAGCATACGGGAGCAGTACTTC
CDR3aa: CASSPAASGSSIREQYF

j_gene: TRBJ2-6
v_gene: TRBV30
d_gene: -
CDR3nt: TGTGCCTGGAGCGACAGTGGGGCCAACGTCCTGACTTTC
CDR3aa: CAWSDSGANVLTF

j_gene: TRBJ1-4
v_gene: TRBV5-1
d_gene: -
CDR3nt: TGCGCCAGCAGCTTGGACAGGGTAGACGAAAAACTGTTTTTT
CDR3aa: CASSLDRVDEKLFF

j_gene: TRBJ2-7
v_gene: TRBV4-2
d_gene: TRBD1
CDR3nt: TGTGCCAGCAGCCAAGATGTCCAGGGGGCTAGTGACGAGCAGTACTTC
CDR3aa: CASSQDVQGASDEQYF

j_gene: TRBJ2-2
v_gene: TRBV2
d_gene: -
CDR3nt: TGTGCCAGCAGGGGCTGGCTTGGGACCGGGGAGCTGTTTTTT
CDR3aa: CASRGWLGTGELFF

j_gene: TRBJ2-2
v_gene: TRBV5-1
d_gene: TRBD1
CDR3nt: TGCGCCAGCCAGATTACAGGGGGCACCGGGGAGCTGTTTTTT
CDR3aa: CASQITGGTGELFF

j_gene: TRBJ1-2
v_gene: TRBV9
d_gene: -
CDR3nt: TGTGCCAGCAGCGTAGAAGAGGGTGTGGGCTATGGCTACACCTTC
CDR3aa: CASSVEEGVGYGYTF

j_gene: TRBJ1-3
v_gene: TRBV28
d_gene: TRBD1
CDR3nt: TGTGCCAGCTGGGGGGTGACAGGGCACGGAAACACCATATATTTT
CDR3aa: CASWGVTGHGNTIYF

j_gene: TRBJ1-4
v_gene: TRBV4-2
d_gene: -
CDR3nt: TGTGCCAGCAGCCAAGATTTGGCAGGGGTTATTATTGCAACTAATGAAAAACTGTTTTTT
CDR3aa: CASSQDLAGVIIATNEKLFF

j_gene: TRBJ1-4
v_gene: TRBV27
d_gene: -
CDR3nt: TGTGCCAGCAGTTTCGAGACGGGTAATGAAAAACTGTTTTTT
CDR3aa: CASSFETGNEKLFF

j_gene: TRBJ2-3
v_gene: TRBV5-1
d_gene: TRBD1
CDR3nt: TGCGCCAGCAGCTCGGACAGGGGTACAGATACGCAGTATTTT
CDR3aa: CASSSDRGTDTQYF

j_gene: TRBJ1-2
v_gene: TRBV28
d_gene: TRBD1
CDR3nt: TGTGCCAGCAGTTTGGGGACAGAGGGCTACACCTTC
CDR3aa: CASSLGTEGYTF

j_gene: TRBJ2-1
v_gene: TRBV4-1
d_gene: -
CDR3nt: TGCGCCAGCAGCCATAGACGGGGGAATGAGCAGTTCTTC
CDR3aa: CASSHRRGNEQFF

j_gene: TRBJ2-7
v_gene: TRBV7-8
d_gene: TRBD1
CDR3nt: TGTGCCAGCCATGGACGGACAGGGTCCGACGAGCAGTACTTC
CDR3aa: CASHGRTGSDEQYF

j_gene: TRBJ1-1
v_gene: TRBV13
d_gene: -
CDR3nt: TGTGCCAGCAGCCCGGGAAGGGTTACGGGGAGGAACACTGAAGCTTTCTTT
CDR3aa: CASSPGRVTGRNTEAFF

j_gene: TRBJ2-2
v_gene: TRBV7-2
d_gene: -
CDR3nt: TGTGCCAGCAGCTCCGCCGTGGGCTCCGGGGAGCTGTTTTTT
CDR3aa: CASSSAVGSGELFF

j_gene: TRBJ2-1
v_gene: TRBV15
d_gene: -
CDR3nt: TGTGCCACCAGCAGAGGGGGACACCTTAGGGCTGAGCAGTTCTTC
CDR3aa: CATSRGGHLRAEQFF

j_gene: TRBJ2-3
v_gene: TRBV18
d_gene: -
CDR3nt: TGTGCCAGCTCCCAACAGATCCCTGGGTCAGATACGCAGTATTTT
CDR3aa: CASSQQIPGSDTQYF

j_gene: TRBJ2-2
v_gene: TRBV18
d_gene: -
CDR3nt: TGTGCCAGCTCACCCGGGGAGAACACCGGGGAGCTGTTTTTT
CDR3aa: CASSPGENTGELFF

j_gene: TRBJ2-7
v_gene: TRBV10-2
d_gene: -
CDR3nt: TGCGCCAGCAGTGACTCAGGGGTCGAGCAGTACTTC
CDR3aa: CASSDSGVEQYF

j_gene: TRBJ1-4
v_gene: TRBV28
d_gene: -
CDR3nt: TGTGCCAGCAGTCCCGGACAGATCGCTAATGAAAAACTGTTTTTT
CDR3aa: CASSPGQIANEKLFF

j_gene: TRBJ1-2
v_gene: TRBV29-1
d_gene: -
CDR3nt: TGCAGCGCAAGCGGGACGAAAGATGGCTACACCTTC
CDR3aa: CSASGTKDGYTF

j_gene: TRBJ2-7
v_gene: TRBV6-5
d_gene: TRBD1
CDR3nt: TGTGCCAGCAGTTACTCAGGACAGGTATACTCCTACGAGCAGTACTTC
CDR3aa: CASSYSGQVYSYEQYF

j_gene: TRBJ2-5
v_gene: TRBV30
d_gene: TRBD1
CDR3nt: TGTGCCTGGAATAAAAGGGACAGGGGGGAACGGGAGACCCAGTACTTC
CDR3aa: CAWNKRDRGERETQYF

j_gene: TRBJ2-7
v_gene: TRBV5-4
d_gene: TRBD2
CDR3nt: TGTGCCAGCAGCGAGGGACTAGCGGGAGGCTACGAGCAGTACTTC
CDR3aa: CASSEGLAGGYEQYF

j_gene: TRBJ2-7
v_gene: TRBV19
d_gene: -
CDR3nt: TGTGCCAGTAGTCAAACGGGACAAGAATACTACGAGCAGTACTTC
CDR3aa: CASSQTGQEYYEQYF

j_gene: TRBJ2-7
v_gene: TRBV7-2
d_gene: -
CDR3nt: TGTGCCAGCAGCTTATCGCTCGGTCGCTACGAGCAGTACTTC
CDR3aa: CASSLSLGRYEQYF

j_gene: TRBJ2-3
v_gene: TRBV7-9
d_gene: -
CDR3nt: TGTGCCACTACACTCGGGCGGGACGGGGACACAGATACGCAGTATTTT
CDR3aa: CATTLGRDGDTDTQYF

j_gene: TRBJ2-2
v_gene: TRBV10-1
d_gene: -
CDR3nt: TGCGCCGTGGGGGCGCCGAACACCGGGGAGCTGTTTTTT
CDR3aa: CAVGAPNTGELFF

j_gene: TRBJ1-1
v_gene: TRBV7-9
d_gene: -
CDR3nt: TGTGCCAGCAGCTTCAACAGGGAGAACACTGAAGCTTTCTTT
CDR3aa: CASSFNRENTEAFF

j_gene: TRBJ2-7
v_gene: TRBV4-3
d_gene: TRBD1
CDR3nt: TGCGCCAGCAGCCCTGGGATAGGACAGGATTCCTACGAGCAGTACTTC
CDR3aa: CASSPGIGQDSYEQYF

j_gene: TRBJ1-1
v_gene: TRBV9
d_gene: TRBD1
CDR3nt: TGTGCCAGCAGCGTAGAAAGGGACAGGGGGAACACTGAAGCTTTCTTT
CDR3aa: CASSVERDRGNTEAFF

j_gene: TRBJ1-1
v_gene: TRBV7-9
d_gene: -
CDR3nt: TGTGCCAGCAGCTTATACGGCACTGAAGCTTTCTTT
CDR3aa: CASSLYGTEAFF

j_gene: TRBJ1-2
v_gene: TRBV6-5
d_gene: TRBD1
CDR3nt: TGTGCCACGTGGCGGGCAGGGGGCCTCGACTATGGCTACACCTTC
CDR3aa: CATWRAGGLDYGYTF

j_gene: TRBJ1-1
v_gene: TRBV9
d_gene: -
CDR3nt: TGTGCCAGCAGCGTAGCTGGCAGGGCCTATACTGAAGCTTTCTTT
CDR3aa: CASSVAGRAYTEAFF

j_gene: TRBJ1-5
v_gene: TRBV19
d_gene: -
CDR3nt: TGTGCCAGTACCCAAGCCCGGACACTCGTTCAGCCCCAGCATTTT
CDR3aa: CASTQARTLVQPQHF

j_gene: TRBJ2-7
v_gene: TRBV5-4
d_gene: -
CDR3nt: TGTGCCAGCAGCTTGCCGGGCGAGCAGTACTTC
CDR3aa: CASSLPGEQYF

j_gene: TRBJ1-4
v_gene: TRBV12-5
d_gene: -
CDR3nt: TGTGCTAGTGGTTTGGCTACGGGACAAAGTAATGAAAAACTGTTTTTT
CDR3aa: CASGLATGQSNEKLFF

j_gene: TRBJ2-5
v_gene: TRBV27
d_gene: -
CDR3nt: TGTGCCAGCAGGCTCGGGGAGACCCAGTACTTC
CDR3aa: CASRLGETQYF

j_gene: TRBJ1-4
v_gene: TRBV5-1
d_gene: -
CDR3nt: TGCGCCAGCAGCACAGTTGCAACTAATGAAAAACTGTTTTTT
CDR3aa: CASSTVATNEKLFF

j_gene: TRBJ2-2
v_gene: TRBV6-6
d_gene: -
CDR3nt: TGTGCCAGCAGTCCTGAGGGCGGGGAGCTGTTTTTT
CDR3aa: CASSPEGGELFF

j_gene: TRBJ1-5
v_gene: TRBV18
d_gene: -
CDR3nt: TGTGCCAGCTCAAGCGGGACCTCCCCTAGCAATCAGCCCCAGCATTTT
CDR3aa: CASSSGTSPSNQPQHF

j_gene: TRBJ2-1
v_gene: TRBV14
d_gene: -
CDR3nt: TGTGCCAGCAGCCCTCGACGGGACAATGAGCAGTTCTTC
CDR3aa: CASSPRRDNEQFF

j_gene: TRBJ2-1
v_gene: TRBV29-1
d_gene: -
CDR3nt: TGCAGCGTCGGAGGACAGACCAATGAGCAGTTCTTC
CDR3aa: CSVGGQTNEQFF

j_gene: TRBJ1-1
v_gene: TRBV19
d_gene: -
CDR3nt: TGTGCCAGTAGTCCATGGGACACTGAGTACACTGAAGCTTTCTTT
CDR3aa: CASSPWDTEYTEAFF

j_gene: TRBJ2-7
v_gene: TRBV7-9
d_gene: -
CDR3nt: TGTGCCAGCAGCCGGGGTGGCGGCAACTACGAGCAGTACTTC
CDR3aa: CASSRGGGNYEQYF

j_gene: TRBJ1-5
v_gene: TRBV9
d_gene: -
CDR3nt: TGTGCCAGCAGCGTAGTAGCTCAGCCCCAGCATTTT
CDR3aa: CASSVVAQPQHF

j_gene: TRBJ2-1
v_gene: TRBV4-3
d_gene: TRBD1
CDR3nt: TGCGCCAGCAGCCATCAGGGGGATGGCGATGAGCAGTTCTTC
CDR3aa: CASSHQGDGDEQFF

j_gene: TRBJ1-5
v_gene: TRBV10-1
d_gene: -
CDR3nt: TGCGCCAGCAGTGAAGGTGACGGAGGGCCCCAGCATTTT
CDR3aa: CASSEGDGGPQHF

j_gene: TRBJ1-2
v_gene: TRBV7-9
d_gene: TRBD1
CDR3nt: TGTGCCAGCAGCTTAGCTGTCACGGGACAGGGAAACTATGGCTACCCCTTC
CDR3aa: CASSLAVTGQGNYGYPF

j_gene: TRBJ1-2
v_gene: TRBV10-1
d_gene: -
CDR3nt: TGCGCCAGCAGTGAGTCATCAGGGGAGAACTATGGCTACACCTTC
CDR3aa: CASSESSGENYGYTF

j_gene: TRBJ1-1
v_gene: TRBV27
d_gene: -
CDR3nt: TGTGCCAGCAGTCTTCTGGCCATGAACACTGAAGCTTTCTTT
CDR3aa: CASSLLAMNTEAFF

j_gene: TRBJ2-7
v_gene: TRBV7-2
d_gene: TRBD1
CDR3nt: TGTGCCAGCAGCTTAGCGCTCGGACAGGGGTCCTACGAGCAGTACTTC
CDR3aa: CASSLALGQGSYEQYF

j_gene: TRBJ1-4
v_gene: TRBV19
d_gene: -
CDR3nt: TGTGCCAGTAGTATTAAGGGGGAAAAACTGTTTTTT
CDR3aa: CASSIKGEKLFF

j_gene: TRBJ1-2
v_gene: TRBV4-1
d_gene: -
CDR3nt: TGCGCCAGCAGCCGCACAGGAGCGGGCTATGGCTACACCTTC
CDR3aa: CASSRTGAGYGYTF